These 21 T cell receptor beta chains were all obtained from the same sample, sequenced in a study of blood T cell repertoires in COVID-19. Using immunoSEQ multiplex PCR, the repertoire was profiled, and TCRdb retains in-frame clones only, with some absent. The sample has about 270,000 clones; around nine tenths are singletons. The sequencing input was PBMCs or T cells enriched from blood (not recorded which). These TCRs come from a woman aged 18-35 years who had recovered from COVID-19.

The sample holds one count of this clone. The chain joins TRBV5-1 to TRBJ2-6; TRBD1 is a possible D gene (6 bases). Between the trimmed V and J ends, which lost 2 bases and 2 bases, there was a span of 8 bases. The CDR3 has 15 amino acids. The V gene's germline CDR1 is SGHRS and CDR2 YFSETQ. The CDR3 DNA sequence: TGCGCCAGCAGCTTAACAGGGACTGGGGCCAACGTCCTGACTTTC. It encodes CASSLTGTGANVLTF.

The gene calls are TRBV12-5 and TRBJ2-1; 9 bases are a match to TRBD1. V trimming: 3 bases; J trimming: 7 bases; junction bases outside the gene matches: 10. From germline, CDR1 is LGHNT and CDR2 FRNRAP. This CDR3 is 16 amino acids long. CDR3 DNA sequence: TGTGCTAGTGGTTTAGGTTTCCGGACAGGGGTGAATGAGCAGTTCTTC. As protein: CASGLGFRTGVNEQFF.

The V call is TRBV12-5, the J call TRBJ2-6, with D possibly TRBD2 on 6 matching bases. Looked up from germline, CDR1 is LGHNT and CDR2 is FRNRAP. V lost 7 bases to trimming and J lost 0 bases, with 19 bases between them. The CDR3 spans 18 residues. The CDR3 DNA is TGTGCTAGTGATAACCGGGACTCCCCTTTCTCTGGGGCCAACGTCCTGACTTTC. It translates to CASDNRDSPFSGANVLTF.

This rearrangement joins TRBV28 to TRBJ1-4; D ambiguous. Germline V gene sequence: CDR1 MDHEN, CDR2 SYDVKM. V was shortened by 6 bases and J by 8 bases, with 13 bases between the two germline ends. CDR3 length: 13 amino acids. This CDR3 is CASSPWRGEKLFF. The CDR3 region has the DNA TGTGCCAGCAGCCCCTGGCGGGGAGAAAAACTGTTTTTT.

This sequence joins TRBV18 and TRBJ1-5, with D unresolved. Between the trimmed V and J ends, which lost 3 bases and 5 bases, there was a span of 20 bases. The CDR3 length is 17 residues. From germline, CDR1 is KGHSH and CDR2 LQKENI. DNA for the CDR3: TGTGCCAGCTCACCCGTAACCACGGCGGGGTTTCATCAGCCCCAGCATTTT. Translation: CASSPVTTAGFHQPQHF.

The chain uses TRBV19 and TRBJ2-1, with 14 bases matching TRBD2. Germline V gives CDR1 LNHDA, CDR2 SQIVND (reference sequence). The junction had 15 bases not matched to a gene; V was cut back by 5 bases and J by 6 bases. The CDR3 totals 19 residues. The CDR3 DNA reads TGTGCCAGTAGTGTCTACCCGGGACTAGCGGGAGTCCTTTCCAATGAGCAGTTCTTC. This encodes CASSVYPGLAGVLSNEQFF.

This chain connects TRBV7-6 to TRBJ1-1; 9 nucleotides match TRBD1. The ends lost 0 bases at V and 0 bases at J; junction bases unmatched: 11. CDR3 length equals 19 residues. Germline lookup yields CDR1 SGHVS and CDR2 FNYEAQ. The CDR3 DNA reads TGTGCCAGCAGCTTAGCGGGAAACAGGGGGCTACTTATGAACACTGAAGCTTTCTTT. Translated, it gives CASSLAGNRGLLMNTEAFF.

V usage is TRBV11-3 and J usage is TRBJ2-5; 16 positions match TRBD2. Trimming removed 3 bases from V and 0 bases from J; junction bases left unmatched: 4. This CDR3 comprises 18 residues. Germline CDR1 and CDR2: SGHNT and YENEEA. CDR3 bases: TGTGCCAGCAGCTTGGGACTAGCGGGGGGGCAGTACCAAGAGACCCAGTACTTC. Translation: CASSLGLAGGQYQETQYF.

V usage is TRBV10-3 and J usage is TRBJ2-7; D is uncertain. The germline V gene encodes CDR1 ENHRY and CDR2 SYGVKD. CDR3 length equals 13 residues. The V end was cut by 4 bases, the J end by 6 bases, with 13 bases between. The chain's CDR3 is CAISVDPTGEQYF. The CDR3 region has the DNA TGTGCCATCAGTGTTGACCCTACGGGCGAGCAGTACTTC.

This chain joins TRBV9 and TRBJ2-7; 7 bases line up with TRBD1. Trimming took 2 bases from V and 5 from J; bases not matched to a gene: 7. Germline CDR1 SGDLS, CDR2 YYNGEE. CDR3 length: 14 residues. Here the CDR3 DNA reads TGTGCCAGCAGCGTCCGAGGGGGCTTCGACGAGCAGTACTTC. Protein: CASSVRGGFDEQYF.

On this clone: A much larger clone is a single base away; this may be a read error. V gene TRBV4-3 combines with J gene TRBJ1-1; weak D call: TRBD1 (6 bases). Germline values: CDR1 LGHNA, CDR2 YSLEER. V dropped 4 bases and J dropped 1 base, with 7 bases sitting between them. The length of the CDR3 is 13 residues. CDR3 DNA: TGCGCCAGCAGCCCGACAGGGAACACTGAAGCTTTCTTT. This sequence encodes CASSPTGNTEAFF.

This clone came up a few times. The genes are TRBV5-1 and TRBJ2-1; 13 bases agree with TRBD2. Germline CDR1 is SGHRS and CDR2 is YFSETQ. Germline trimming cut 3 bases from V and 6 bases from J; bases unmatched to any gene: 6. The CDR3 totals 16 residues. The DNA of the CDR3 is TGCGCCAGCAGCTCCCGGACTAGCGGGGGAGCCAATGAGCAGTTCTTC. Amino acid sequence: CASSSRTSGGANEQFF.

The J gene is TRBJ2-7, the V gene TRBV25-1; TRBD2 matches 7 bases. J lost 5 bases, V lost 9 bases, and 10 bases had no gene match. The CDR3 covers 13 residues. CDR1 MGHDK and CDR2 SYGVNS come from the germline V gene. DNA for the CDR3: TGTGCCAGTTCGGTGGGAGCGGGAAACGAGCAGTACTTC. Amino acid sequence: CASSVGAGNEQYF.

This sequence joins TRBV5-1 and TRBJ1-1; tentatively, D is TRBD1 (5 bases). Germline CDR1 SGHRS, CDR2 YFSETQ. The CDR3 totals 16 residues. V was trimmed by 0 bases and J by 1 base, leaving 13 bases between them. As DNA, the CDR3 is TGCGCCAGCAGCTTGGCCGGGGGTTCGGGGAACACTGAAGCTTTCTTT. Protein: CASSLAGGSGNTEAFF.

The V gene is TRBV18, the J gene TRBJ2-5; no reliable D call. Trimming removed 1 base from V and 5 bases from J, with 11 bases in between. The CDR3 spans 14 residues. Germline CDR1 KGHSH, CDR2 LQKENI. In DNA form, the CDR3 reads TGTGCCAGCTCACCACAAAACGGAGCCGAGACCCAGTACTTC. Its translation: CASSPQNGAETQYF.

J is TRBJ1-2 and V is TRBV6-6; 8 nucleotides line up with TRBD1. After removal of 5 bases from V and 6 bases from J, the junction contained 14 bases not matched to a gene. Germline V lookup: CDR1 MNHNY, CDR2 SVGAGI (reference sequence). The CDR3 contains 16 residues. The DNA of the CDR3 is TGTGCCAGCAGTACTATTGGCGGACAGGGATCCCATGGCTACACCTTC. This codes for CASSTIGGQGSHGYTF.

CDR3 in amino acids: CASIPFADTNYGYTF. The CDR3 bases are TGTGCCAGTATCCCCTTCGCCGACACCAACTATGGCTACACCTTC. The rearrangement links TRBV19 to TRBJ1-2; no clear D gene. V lost 7 bases and J 2 bases, leaving 17 bases between the germline ends. Per germline, CDR1 LNHDA and CDR2 SQIVND (reference sequence). CDR3 length equals 15 residues.

The chain is built from TRBV28 and TRBJ2-1; D is undetermined. The V end lost 6 bases, the J end lost 4 bases, and 10 bases lay between the germline ends. This CDR3 is 13 amino acids long. CDR1 is MDHEN, CDR2 SYDVKM, per germline. In DNA, the CDR3 is TGTGCCAGCAGCCTAGTCAAGTACAATGAGCAGTTCTTC. Residues: CASSLVKYNEQFF.

J is TRBJ2-7 and V is TRBV18, with D tentatively TRBD1 (6 bases). The CDR3 runs 14 residues. In germline, CDR1 is KGHSH, CDR2 LQKENI. The germline V and J ends were trimmed by 1 base and 2 bases, with 9 bases remaining between them. The CDR3 protein is CASSPRTEPYEQYF. The CDR3 region has the DNA TGTGCCAGCTCACCACGGACAGAGCCCTACGAGCAGTACTTC.

The rearrangement joins TRBV4-1 to TRBJ2-7, with a weak D call TRBD2 (6 bases). Germline V CDR1 and CDR2: MGHRA, YSYEKL. The CDR3 spans 14 residues. The V end lost 2 bases, the J end lost 3 bases, and 11 bases lay between the germline ends. CDR3 bases: TGCGCCAGCAGCCAACGGGACGGGGGCTACGAGCAGTACTTC. It specifies CASSQRDGGYEQYF.

This clone came up a few times. This rearrangement joins TRBV19 to TRBJ2-2, with 8 bases identical to TRBD1. Germline values: CDR1 LNHDA, CDR2 SQIVND (reference sequence). J lost 3 bases, V lost 7 bases, and 7 bases had no gene match. The CDR3 totals 15 residues. The CDR3: CASTDDRGHTGELFF. The CDR3 nucleotides read TGTGCCAGTACTGACGACAGGGGTCACACCGGGGAGCTGTTTTTT.